The next 27 T cell receptor beta chains were all read from a single sample in a study of control samples from healthy donors and cancer patients. Here immunoSEQ multiplex PCR was the method, and the copy in TCRdb shows in-frame clones only, minus some. The sample carries some 130,000 clones, 80% to 95% recorded once. The material sequenced was blood. These receptors were collected from a man in his forties in good health.

The chain couples TRBV19 to TRBJ1-6; D gene unclear. Looked up from germline, CDR1 is LNHDA and CDR2 is SQIVND (reference sequence). The V end lost 0 bases, the J end lost 7 bases, and 7 bases lay between the germline ends. CDR3 length: 14 residues. For the CDR3, the DNA is TGTGCCAGTAGTATAGATAACAGAAATTCACCCCTCCACTTT. This translates into CASSIDNRNSPLHF.

This chain uses TRBV19 with TRBJ2-3; D remains unclear. The CDR3 is made up of 17 amino acids. Germline CDR1 is LNHDA and CDR2 is SQIVND (reference sequence). V lost 2 bases to trimming and J lost 1 base, with 16 bases between them. The CDR3, as DNA: TGTGCCAGTAGTATAATAGGACCTGGCTTGGGCACAGATACGCAGTATTTT. This sequence encodes CASSIIGPGLGTDTQYF. Using reference TRBV19 and TRBJ2-3 for the parts outside the CDR3, the full variable domain is DGGITQSPKYLFRKEGQNVTLSCEQNLNHDAMYWYRQDPGQGLRLIYYSQIVNDFQKGDIAEGYSVSREKKESFPLTVTSAQKNPTAFYLCASSIIGPGLGTDTQYFGPGTRLTVL.

This rearrangement joins TRBV12-3 or TRBV12-4 to TRBJ2-5, with D hard to call. V dropped 1 base and J dropped 4 bases, with 7 bases sitting between them. The CDR3 spans 13 residues. DNA of the CDR3: TGTGCCAGCAGTTTAGGGGTTTTAGAGACCCAGTACTTC. Its protein is CASSLGVLETQYF.

This clone was observed a few times. The chain is built from TRBV9 and TRBJ1-3, with D unclear. The CDR3 loop spans 13 amino acids. The germline gives CDR1 SGDLS, CDR2 YYNGEE. The V and J ends lost 1 base and 4 bases respectively, with 6 bases between them. The CDR3 DNA reads TGTGCCAGCAGCGTATATGGGGGAAACACCATATATTTT. As protein: CASSVYGGNTIYF.

This chain connects TRBV7-9 to TRBJ1-1, with D perhaps matching TRBD1 (6 bases). The CDR3 is made up of 13 amino acids. Deletions cut 8 bases from V and 6 bases from J, with 16 bases between. Germline CDR1 SEHNR, CDR2 FQNEAQ (reference sequence). CDR3 bases: TGTGCCAGCGAACCGTACGAGGGGGCTGAAGCTTTCTTT. Translating gives CASEPYEGAEAFF.

The CDR3 DNA is TGTGCCAGCAGTTTTCCCAGCTATGGCTACACCTTC. Translated: CASSFPSYGYTF. This chain uses TRBV12-3 or TRBV12-4 with TRBJ1-2, with D unclear. The CDR3 runs to 12 residues. V was clipped by 3 bases and J by 4 bases, with 6 bases between them.

The chain links TRBV18 to TRBJ2-1; 7 bases are shared with TRBD2. V lost 2 bases to trimming and J lost 9 bases; unmatched junction nucleotides: 10. Per the germline V gene, CDR1 is KGHSH and CDR2 is LQKENI. This CDR3 spans 15 amino acids. The CDR3, as DNA: TGTGCCAGCTCACCATTTGCGGGGGACTTGGGTGAGCAGTTCTTC. It encodes CASSPFAGDLGEQFF.

This chain uses TRBV7-9 with TRBJ2-3; D ambiguous. In germline, CDR1 is SEHNR, CDR2 FQNEAQ (reference sequence). This CDR3 is 12 amino acids long. Trimming took 5 bases from V and 8 from J, leaving 11 bases between them. CDR3 sequence: CASSRLPGTQYF. Written as DNA, the CDR3 is TGTGCCAGCAGCCGACTGCCCGGTACGCAGTATTTT.

This chain's CDR3 is CARSLEDKEGTGELFF. CDR3 nucleotides: TGTGCCAGAAGCTTGGAGGATAAAGAGGGCACCGGGGAGCTGTTTTTT. The chain combines TRBV5-3 with TRBJ2-2; maybe TRBD2 (5 bases). TRBV5-3 is flagged as an ORF with uncertain function. CDR3 length: 16 residues. V shed 0 bases and J shed 4 bases, with 13 bases lying between them.

The chain recombines TRBV29-1 with TRBJ1-5; 7 bases fit TRBD1. Germline values: CDR1 SQVTM, CDR2 ANQGSEA. The trim removed 5 bases at V and 5 bases at J, leaving 12 bases unmatched. The CDR3 loop spans 15 amino acids. The CDR3 is CSVSPDPGGDQPQHF. CDR3 sequence (DNA): TGCAGCGTTTCACCAGACCCAGGGGGAGATCAGCCCCAGCATTTT.

Regarding this clone: The sample holds other DNA sequences that translate to the same CDR3. This chain connects TRBV11-2 to TRBJ2-3; D call uncertain. The length of the CDR3 is 13 residues. Germline CDR1 is SGHAT and CDR2 is FQNNGV. V was cut by 1 base and J by 4 bases, with 6 bases left in between. This CDR3 reads CASSLAGSDTQYF. CDR3 nucleotides: TGTGCCAGCAGCTTAGCTGGGTCAGATACGCAGTATTTT.

This chain uses TRBV28 with TRBJ2-3; 7 bases align to TRBD1. CDR3 length: 14 amino acids. V lost 5 bases to trimming and J lost 6 bases; unmatched junction nucleotides: 8. From germline, CDR1 is MDHEN and CDR2 SYDVKM. The CDR3 reads CASSRGGDLDTQYF. CDR3 coding DNA: TGTGCCAGCAGTCGAGGGGGCGATTTGGATACGCAGTATTTT.

The chain uses TRBV24-1 and TRBJ2-7; TRBD1 matches 7 bases. This CDR3 is built from 13 residues. CDR1 KGHDR and CDR2 SFDVKD come from the germline V gene. V gave up 9 bases and J gave up 5 bases; unmatched junction bases: 9. The CDR3 here is CATATGDKNEQYF. The CDR3 nucleotides are TGTGCCACCGCTACAGGGGACAAGAACGAGCAGTACTTC.

The rearrangement uses TRBV3-1 (or the pseudogene TRBV3-2) and TRBJ2-6; a weak D match, TRBD1 (5 bases). The CDR3 runs to 17 residues. Trimming shortened V by 8 bases and J by 5 bases, and 22 bases separated the two germline ends. Germline values: CDR1 LGHDT, CDR2 YNNKEL (reference sequence). The CDR3 coding sequence is TGTGCCAGCCGTAACCAAGAGACAGTCACCAGGGCCAACGTCCTGACTTTC. It yields the protein CASRNQETVTRANVLTF.

The J gene is TRBJ2-1, the V gene TRBV7-2, with TRBD1 identical over 8 bases. J gave up 3 bases and V 5 bases, and 3 bases lay outside the gene matches. Germline CDR1 reads SGHTA; CDR2 reads FQGNSA. The CDR3 totals 14 residues. The CDR3 DNA follows: TGTGCCAGCAGCCCTACAGGGGGCTACAATGAGCAGTTCTTC. Its protein product is CASSPTGGYNEQFF.

The chain employs TRBV12-3 or TRBV12-4 and TRBJ1-1; unclear D gene. Trimming took off 3 bases at V and 5 bases at J, with 10 bases between the two ends. The CDR3 extends over 13 amino acids. The CDR3 sequence is CASSFVGRTEAFF. In DNA form, the CDR3 reads TGTGCCAGCAGTTTCGTCGGGAGGACTGAAGCTTTCTTT.

There are a few counts of this clone. This sequence joins TRBV5-8 and TRBJ1-5, with TRBD1 as a possible D gene (5 bases). Trimming left V 0 bases short and J 9 bases short, with 16 bases between. This CDR3 has 15 residues. Germline values: CDR1 SGHTS, CDR2 YDEGEE. The CDR3, as DNA: TGTGCCAGCAGCTTGGCCGGGACGGGTGGTCTGCCCCAGCATTTT. Its protein product is CASSLAGTGGLPQHF.

J is TRBJ1-1 and V is TRBV6-5; D not resolved. V shed 0 bases and J shed 11 bases, with 13 bases lying between them. The CDR3 runs 13 residues. Looked up from germline, CDR1 is MNHEY and CDR2 is SVGAGI. In DNA form, the CDR3 reads TGTGCCAGCAGTTACTCTTACGGGCGTCGGGCTTTCTTT. Protein sequence: CASSYSYGRRAFF.

The chain has TRBV5-4 and TRBJ1-4; D ambiguous. Germline-derived CDR1 and CDR2 are SGHNT and YYREEE (reference sequence). This CDR3 is built from 15 residues. V was trimmed by 3 bases and J by 8 bases, leaving 17 bases between them. The CDR3 sequence is CASSSNKDSGEKLFF. The DNA for the CDR3 is TGTGCCAGCAGCTCCAACAAGGACTCCGGGGAAAAACTGTTTTTT.

The CDR3 bases are TGTGCCAGCAGCAGCTGGGTCCACGAGCAGTACTTC. Translating gives CASSSWVHEQYF. The J gene is TRBJ2-7, the V gene TRBV2, with no clear D. The CDR3 covers 12 residues. CDR1 is SNHLY and CDR2 is FYNNEI in the germline V gene. Trimming pared 6 bases from V and 5 bases from J, leaving 11 bases between.

This chain uses TRBV19 with TRBJ1-1, with D perhaps TRBD1 (5 bases). CDR1 is LNHDA and CDR2 is SQIVND in the germline V gene (reference sequence). Trimming left V 6 bases short and J 5 bases short, with 16 bases between. This CDR3 spans 14 amino acids. This CDR3 is CASRKDTLGTEAFF. The DNA for the CDR3 is TGTGCCAGTAGAAAGGACACCTTAGGGACTGAAGCTTTCTTT.

The gene calls are TRBV2 and TRBJ1-4; maybe TRBD1 (6 bases). Germline assignment: CDR1 SNHLY and CDR2 FYNNEI. The CDR3 is made up of 15 amino acids. Trimming stripped 2 bases from V and 0 bases from J, with 7 bases between. CDR3: CASSEWTATNEKLFF. The DNA of the CDR3 is TGTGCCAGCAGTGAATGGACAGCAACTAATGAAAAACTGTTTTTT.

This chain links TRBV10-1 with TRBJ2-3, with D perhaps matching TRBD2 (6 bases). The CDR3 sequence is 15 residues long. The V end lost 3 bases, the J end lost 3 bases, and 13 bases lay between the germline ends. In germline, CDR1 is WNHNN, CDR2 SYGVQD (reference sequence). Written as DNA, the CDR3 is TGCGCCAGCAGTGAAATTTGGGGGGATACAGATACGCAGTATTTT. This sequence encodes CASSEIWGDTDTQYF.

The sample holds a few counts of this clone. The V call is TRBV12-3 or TRBV12-4, the J call TRBJ2-7; D is unclear. CDR3 length equals 12 residues. V lost 6 bases to trimming and J lost 3 bases, with 9 bases between them. CDR3 nucleotides: TGTGCCAGCAGGGGCAATGGCTACGAGCAGTACTTC. Its protein is CASRGNGYEQYF.

The CDR3 loop is CASSILTGELFF. The CDR3 DNA reads TGTGCCAGCTCAATTCTCACCGGGGAGCTGTTTTTT. The rearrangement joins TRBV18 to TRBJ2-2; no clear D. This CDR3 has 12 amino acids. The germline gives CDR1 KGHSH, CDR2 LQKENI. V was pared by 5 bases and J by 4 bases, with 5 bases between.

There are a few counts of this clone. The chain uses TRBV10-3 and TRBJ2-5, with 13 bases that match TRBD2. CDR1 and CDR2 (germline): ENHRY, SYGVKD. CDR3 length: 19 residues. J was trimmed by 4 bases and V by 6 bases; bases with no gene match: 17. The CDR3, as DNA: TGTGCCATCAGACTAACTAGCGGGGGGGAGTTTGCGCCTTTAGAGACCCAGTACTTC. Its translation: CAIRLTSGGEFAPLETQYF.

This chain links TRBV18 with TRBJ2-2; no reliable D call. The CDR3 contains 16 residues. The germline V gene encodes CDR1 KGHSH and CDR2 LQKENI. Trimming pared 5 bases from V and 2 bases from J, leaving 15 bases between. The CDR3 loop reads CASSVDPWPNTGELFF. The CDR3 coding sequence is TGTGCCAGCTCAGTCGATCCCTGGCCCAACACCGGGGAGCTGTTTTTT.